This TCR beta chain emerged from a study of blood T cell repertoires in COVID-19. Overall study: From the United States, Italy and Spain came samples of acute and convalescent COVID-19. T cells, B-cell-depleted T cells, or PBMCs provided the cDNA or gDNA that served as material.

In the original processing: The authors estimated nucleated cell counts from reference gene primer amplification. The table came from immunoSEQ multiplex PCR; TCRdb's copy has only in-frame clones and leaves some out. V and J calls and clone size come straight from that table; D and trimming were deduced from the DNA. The sample has 300,000 to 450,000 clones; around 86% are singletons. Sequenced sample: peripheral blood. The sequence derives from a human donor in a cohort sampled during active COVID-19.

The CDR3 nucleotides read TGTGCCAGCAGGGTCAGCGGGGGGGCTGACGAGCAGTACTTC. Translating gives CASRVSGGADEQYF. The J gene is TRBJ2-7, the V gene TRBV7-9; 10 bases map to TRBD2. V dropped 6 bases and J dropped 5; count of bases not matched to a gene: 7. Germline-derived CDR1 and CDR2 are SEHNR and FQNEAQ (reference sequence). The CDR3 is 14 amino acids.